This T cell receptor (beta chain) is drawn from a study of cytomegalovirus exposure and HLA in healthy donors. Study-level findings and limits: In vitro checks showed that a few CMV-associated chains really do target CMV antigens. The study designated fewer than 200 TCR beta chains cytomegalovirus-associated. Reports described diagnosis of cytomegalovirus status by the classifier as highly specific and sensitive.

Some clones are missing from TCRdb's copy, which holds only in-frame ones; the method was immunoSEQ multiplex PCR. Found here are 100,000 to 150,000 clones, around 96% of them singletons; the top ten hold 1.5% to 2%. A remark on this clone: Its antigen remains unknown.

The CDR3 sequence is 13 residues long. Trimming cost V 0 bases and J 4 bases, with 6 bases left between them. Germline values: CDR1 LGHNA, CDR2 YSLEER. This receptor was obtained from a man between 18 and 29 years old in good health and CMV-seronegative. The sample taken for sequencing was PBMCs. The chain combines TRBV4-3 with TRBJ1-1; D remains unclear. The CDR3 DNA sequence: TGCGCCAGCAGCCAAGATATACTCACTGAAGCTTTCTTT. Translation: CASSQDILTEAFF.